This TCR beta chain came from a study of T cell responses to AZD1222 COVID-19 vaccine. Overall study findings and caveats: Among AZD1222 vaccinees, only five to seven were seropositive at baseline.

Libraries were prepared by immunoSEQ multiplex PCR; TCRdb keeps only in-frame clonotypes and omits some of them. The table includes over 85,000 clones, 70% to 90% detected once. The CDR3 totals 18 residues. Details on this clone: Its target is not known.

The receptor was isolated from an adult in good health. This chain links TRBV21-1 with TRBJ1-5. TRBV21-1 is marked as a pseudogene. The material sequenced was peripheral blood, taken on day 0 of AZD1222 vaccination. The CDR3 reads CASSLSEGPFYSNQPQHF. The CDR3 DNA reads as TGTGCCAGCAGCCTCTCAGAGGGACCCTTTTATAGCAATCAGCCCCAGCATTTT.